This T cell receptor (beta chain) was observed in a study of monozygotic twins with inflammatory bowel disease. Following a re-call of the 5' RACE reads, TCRdb has one entry per CDR3 protein and lacks DNA. The sample includes approximately 150,000 distinct CDR3 sequences. Material: blood. The sequence derives from a human donor with ulcerative colitis or Crohn's disease, or a healthy co-twin of an affected twin (not recorded which).

The CDR3 sequence: CAISERGMGSDTQYF. This chain uses TRBV10-3 with TRBJ2-3. This CDR3 region has 15 residues. In germline, CDR1 is ENHRY, CDR2 SYGVKD.